The 25 T cell receptor beta chains listed next were all sequenced from one sample in a study of shared clonotypes between healthy human individuals. Assay used: immunoSEQ multiplex PCR; TCRdb lists only in-frame clones, some missing. The data show roughly 2,000,000 clones, 85% to 95% seen once. It was CD45RO-negative cells, positively selected for CCR7, that made up naive CD8 cells, with terminally differentiated effector memory CD45RA+ cells excluded. The sample consisted of naive CD8+ T cells sorted from blood. Every receptor here comes from a man aged 18 to 35 in good health.

This clone was found once. The chain is built from TRBV6-5 and TRBJ2-3; D call uncertain. The germline CDR1 and CDR2 sequences are MNHEY and SVGAGI. Trimming removed 4 bases at V and 4 bases at J, with 18 bases between. The CDR3 spans 16 residues. DNA of the CDR3: TGTGCCAGCAGTTCCCTCGGGCCCGTCGGTCCAGATACGCAGTATTTT. Its translation is CASSSLGPVGPDTQYF.

The chain has TRBV11-2 and TRBJ1-2; TRBD1 might be the D (6 bases). Germline V gene data show CDR1 as SGHAT and CDR2 as FQNNGV. Deletions cut 5 bases from V and 5 bases from J, with 21 bases between. The CDR3 length is 16 residues. CDR3 region: CASSPTVRGDRYGYTF. The CDR3 nucleotides read TGTGCCAGCAGCCCTACTGTCAGGGGAGATCGGTATGGCTACACCTTC.

The J gene is TRBJ2-3, the V gene TRBV7-2, with 13 bases fitting TRBD2. The CDR3 totals 17 residues. J lost 5 bases, V lost 5 bases, and 10 bases had no gene match. CDR1 and CDR2 from the germline V gene are SGHTA and FQGNSA. The CDR3 spells CASSPGTSGASGDTQYF. CDR3 sequence (DNA): TGTGCCAGCAGCCCGGGGACTAGCGGGGCAAGTGGAGATACGCAGTATTTT. The whole variable domain, remainder taken from reference TRBV7-2 and TRBJ2-3, is GAGVSQSPSNKVTEKGKDVELRCDPISGHTALYWYRQSLGQGLEFLIYFQGNSAPDKSGLPSDRFSAERTGGSVSTLTIQRTQQEDSAVYLCASSPGTSGASGDTQYFGPGTRLTVL.

The V and J genes are TRBV5-8 and TRBJ2-7; 7 bases are a match to TRBD1. The V segment lost 2 bases and the J segment 3 bases; nucleotides outside the gene matches: 8. In germline, CDR1 is SGHTS, CDR2 YDEGEE. The CDR3 contains 15 residues. The CDR3 nucleotides are TGTGCCAGCAGCTTAGGACAGGATCGGAGCTACGAGCAGTACTTC. Its translation is CASSLGQDRSYEQYF.

The chain joins TRBV27 to TRBJ2-2, with 9 bases lining up with TRBD1. The junction had 4 bases not matched to a gene; V was cut back by 7 bases and J by 1 base. This CDR3 comprises 15 residues. CDR1 MNHEY and CDR2 SMNVEV come from the germline V gene (reference sequence). In DNA form, the CDR3 reads TGTGCCAGCACCCCGACAGGGGGGAACACCGGGGAGCTGTTTTTT. It specifies CASTPTGGNTGELFF.

The V gene is TRBV18, the J gene TRBJ2-7; D is unclear. The CDR3 has 16 amino acids. CDR1 is KGHSH and CDR2 is LQKENI in the germline V gene. Trimming pared 2 bases from V and 2 bases from J, leaving 16 bases between. CDR3 DNA sequence: TGTGCCAGCTCACCATCTGCAGGACCTTTACCCTACGAGCAGTACTTC. This encodes CASSPSAGPLPYEQYF.

The J gene is TRBJ2-3, the V gene TRBV27, with D unclear. Germline values: CDR1 MNHEY, CDR2 SMNVEV (reference sequence). There are 16 residues in the CDR3. The V and J ends lost 5 bases and 0 bases respectively, with 15 bases between them. The CDR3 nucleotides read TGTGCCAGCAGTCCGCCTTACGGAACTAGCACAGATACGCAGTATTTT. Translating it yields CASSPPYGTSTDTQYF.

The chain combines TRBV30 with TRBJ1-5; D is possibly TRBD1 (5 bases). The CDR3 is made up of 13 amino acids. Germline V gene sequence: CDR1 GTSNPN, CDR2 SVGIG (reference sequence). Deletions cut 1 base from V and 6 bases from J, with 10 bases between. This chain's CDR3 is CAWSEGNGQPQHF. CDR3 coding DNA: TGTGCCTGGAGTGAGGGGAATGGTCAGCCCCAGCATTTT.

This rearrangement joins TRBV10-1 to TRBJ2-2; a possible D gene is TRBD1 (6 bases). Trimming cost V 6 bases and J 4 bases, with 9 bases left between them. The germline gives CDR1 WNHNN, CDR2 SYGVQD (reference sequence). This CDR3 contains 13 residues. This CDR3 reads CASSTGRTGELFF. The CDR3 DNA follows: TGCGCCAGCAGCACAGGGCGCACCGGGGAGCTGTTTTTT.

This rearrangement joins TRBV7-8 to TRBJ2-1; 11 bases agree with TRBD2. There are 16 residues in the CDR3. Losses at the gene ends were 4 bases for V and 12 bases for J; bases not matched to a gene: 14. Germline lookup yields CDR1 SGHVS and CDR2 FQNEAQ. CDR3 region: CASSSRTSGPPGLQFF. Written as DNA, the CDR3 is TGTGCCAGCAGCTCGCGGACTAGCGGGCCTCCTGGTCTGCAGTTCTTC.

The sample holds one count of this clone. V is TRBV29-1 and J is TRBJ2-7; no clear D gene. Germline CDR1 SQVTM, CDR2 ANQGSEA. V dropped 4 bases and J dropped 4 bases, with 14 bases sitting between them. This CDR3 comprises 13 residues. CDR3 sequence reads: CSVGLPNFYEQYF. In DNA, the CDR3 is TGCAGCGTTGGACTGCCTAATTTTTACGAGCAGTACTTC.

This rearrangement joins TRBV5-6 to TRBJ2-1; 10 bases are a match to TRBD1. Germline trimming cut 0 bases from V and 6 bases from J; bases unmatched to any gene: 6. The CDR3 runs 16 residues. The germline V gene has CDR1 SGHDT and CDR2 YYEEEE. The CDR3 region is CASSLAGQGGTNEQFF. The CDR3 nucleotides are TGTGCCAGCAGCTTGGCAGGACAGGGGGGGACCAATGAGCAGTTCTTC.

V gene TRBV19 combines with J gene TRBJ2-7, with 10 bases aligning to TRBD1. Germline V gives CDR1 LNHDA, CDR2 SQIVND (reference sequence). The J segment lost 3 bases and the V segment lost 7 bases, leaving 6 bases of the junction unmatched. The CDR3 has 14 amino acids. In DNA form, the CDR3 reads TGTGCCAGTAATAGCGGACAGGGGGGCTACGAGCAGTACTTC. This sequence encodes CASNSGQGGYEQYF.

The V gene is TRBV5-4, the J gene TRBJ2-7, with 10 bases that match TRBD1. The CDR3 runs 14 residues. Germline V lookup: CDR1 SGHNT, CDR2 YYREEE (reference sequence). Trimming cost V 4 bases and J 5 bases; bases outside gene matches: 6. The CDR3 is CASSPGTGAHEQYF. CDR3 DNA sequence: TGTGCCAGCAGCCCGGGGACAGGGGCGCACGAGCAGTACTTC.

This clone was counted a single time. The gene calls are TRBV11-3 and TRBJ2-3; D is perhaps TRBD1 (7 bases). The CDR3 is 15 residues long. With 6 bases removed from V and 0 bases from J, the gap between germline ends came to 13 bases. The germline V gene encodes CDR1 SGHNT and CDR2 YENEEA. CDR3: CASSQEGQSTDTQYF. CDR3 DNA: TGTGCCAGCAGTCAGGAGGGACAGAGCACAGATACGCAGTATTTT.

V is TRBV2 and J is TRBJ2-7, with TRBD1 matching 11 bases. There are 16 residues in the CDR3. The V segment lost 6 bases and the J segment 2 bases; nucleotides outside the gene matches: 9. The germline gives CDR1 SNHLY, CDR2 FYNNEI. The CDR3 protein is CASRTRGTGGPYEQYF. The CDR3 coding sequence is TGTGCCAGCAGGACCCGCGGGACAGGGGGACCCTACGAGCAGTACTTC. The full variable domain, with the rest looked up from reference TRBV2 and TRBJ2-7, is EPEVTQTPSHQVTQMGQEVILRCVPISNHLYFYWYRQILGQKVEFLVSFYNNEISEKSEIFDDQFSVERPDGSNFTLKIRSTKLEDSAMYFCASRTRGTGGPYEQYFGPGTRLTVT.

The gene calls are TRBV5-5 and TRBJ2-7; the match to TRBD2 covers 7 bases. V was pared by 0 bases and J by 3 bases, with 6 bases of the junction left unmatched. The CDR3 runs 15 residues. The germline gives CDR1 SGHKS, CDR2 YYEKEE (reference sequence). The CDR3 here is CASSLEGSGLYEQYF. The CDR3 DNA is TGTGCCAGCAGCTTGGAGGGTAGCGGGCTCTACGAGCAGTACTTC. The full variable domain, completed using reference TRBV5-5 and TRBJ2-7, is DAGVTQSPTHLIKTRGQQVTLRCSPISGHKSVSWYQQVLGQGPQFIFQYYEKEERGRGNFPDRFSARQFPNYSSELNVNALLLGDSALYLCASSLEGSGLYEQYFGPGTRLTVT.

This chain links TRBV30 with TRBJ1-5, with D maybe TRBD1 (6 bases). Between the trimmed V and J ends, which lost 5 bases and 1 base, there was a span of 21 bases. Per the germline V gene, CDR1 is GTSNPN and CDR2 is SVGIG (reference sequence). This CDR3 comprises 17 residues. The CDR3 loop is CAWQLGAGSGSNQPQHF. The CDR3 DNA reads as TGTGCCTGGCAACTGGGGGCGGGCTCAGGGAGCAATCAGCCCCAGCATTTT.

This clone has a single count. This chain links TRBV19 with TRBJ1-2, with D hard to call. V gave up 5 bases and J gave up 8 bases, with 12 bases separating them. CDR1 and CDR2 (germline): LNHDA, SQIVND (reference sequence). CDR3 size: 12 residues. CDR3 bases: TGTGCCAGTAGTCGTGGAGCGTACGGCTACACCTTC. Translation gives CASSRGAYGYTF.

This chain connects TRBV7-9 to TRBJ1-4; D ambiguous. The germline CDR1 and CDR2 sequences are SEHNR and FQNEAQ (reference sequence). V lost 1 base and J 8 bases, leaving 8 bases between the germline ends. The CDR3 consists of 13 residues. For the CDR3, the DNA is TGTGCCAGCAGCTTAGGTATTGGGGAAAAACTGTTTTTT. This encodes CASSLGIGEKLFF.

The chain recombines TRBV6-1 with TRBJ1-2; weak D call: TRBD1 (5 bases). Trimming left V 2 bases short and J 6 bases short, with 10 bases between. Germline V gene data show CDR1 as MNHNS and CDR2 as SASEGT. The CDR3 is 13 residues long. The CDR3 protein is CASSELPQDGYTF. CDR3 DNA: TGTGCCAGCAGTGAACTCCCACAGGATGGCTACACCTTC.

For this clone: Other DNA sequences in this specimen translate into the identical CDR3. This chain connects TRBV4-1 to TRBJ2-7; possibly TRBD1 or TRBD2 for D (5 bases each). V was shortened by 3 bases and J by 6 bases, with 9 bases between the two germline ends. CDR3 size: 12 residues. Looked up from germline, CDR1 is MGHRA and CDR2 is YSYEKL. The CDR3 here is CASSHTGGEQYF. CDR3 DNA: TGCGCCAGCAGCCACACAGGAGGCGAGCAGTACTTC.

The V gene is TRBV4-1, the J gene TRBJ1-1; D is unclear. Trimming left V 0 bases short and J 4 bases short, with 9 bases between. This CDR3 contains 14 residues. Germline V gives CDR1 MGHRA, CDR2 YSYEKL. CDR3 nucleotide sequence: TGCGCCAGCAGCCAAGATCCATCGGTCACTGAAGCTTTCTTT. Protein product: CASSQDPSVTEAFF.

The genes are TRBV16 and TRBJ2-7, with a tentative D call TRBD2 (6 bases). V was clipped by 0 bases and J by 4 bases, with 16 bases between them. CDR1 and CDR2 (germline): KGHSY, FQNENV. This CDR3 contains 16 residues. CDR3 loop: CASSQSGQEGLYEQYF. The CDR3 DNA follows: TGTGCCAGCAGCCAATCCGGCCAGGAGGGCTTGTACGAGCAGTACTTC.

This sequence joins TRBV7-9 and TRBJ2-1; D gene unclear. The V gene's germline CDR1 is SEHNR and CDR2 FQNEAQ (reference sequence). V shed 4 bases and J shed 6 bases, with 10 bases lying between them. The CDR3 runs to 13 residues. The CDR3 DNA reads TGTGCCAGCAGCTCCCCCCTAGTCAATGAGCAGTTCTTC. It codes for CASSSPLVNEQFF.